This TCR beta chain is drawn from a study of blood T cell repertoires in COVID-19 (dated by TCRdb to the early 2020s). About the full investigation: Samples from collaborators originated in the United States, Italy and Spain and spanned both the acute and convalescent phases of COVID-19. Samples came from the ongoing ImmuneRACE study (first 160 participants) plus 1,254 subjects from 6 global collaborators. The prospective study material was composed of cDNA or gDNA derived from T cells, B-cell-depleted T cells, or PBMCs. Where available, HLA class I and class II types were obtained from metadata supplied by the sample provider rather than from assay-based typing. The dataset comprised deeply sampled blood TCRbeta repertoires from subjects exposed to, actively infected with, or recovered from COVID-19. The repertoires were released in a freely available public database meant as a resource for research on the immune response to SARS-CoV-2. Sample metadata almost always included a de-identified subject ID, COVID-19 status, age in years and sex.

The germline V gene encodes CDR1 MGHRA and CDR2 YSYEKL. The CDR3, cysteine through phenylalanine, is 15 amino acids long. Left in the record is the CDR3 DNA by itself, 45 bases read in frame from the first base. For this chain, trimming is 4 bases at the V end and 4 bases at the J end, and the number of junction bases without a gene match is 6. The investigation overall reported the following: The quantity of clinical and demographic metadata differed by source and by participant and was supplied without curation.

TCRbeta CDR3 regions were amplified from genomic DNA by means of the immunoSEQ Assay, a bias-controlled multiplex PCR. The paper's data handling went like this. The number of nucleated cells in each sample was estimated by amplification of reference gene primers within the assay. To quantify the absolute abundance of each unique TCRbeta CDR3 rearrangement, sequence reads were collapsed and filtered. For each sample, productive Simpson clonality was calculated as the square root of Simpson's diversity index across productive rearrangements. TCRdb holds this immuneACCESS table with in-frame rearrangements only. Some clones are missing; in checked studies, unresolved V genes explain under half, and the rest has no known cause. The V and J calls and the clone size are those of that table, but D and trimming were determined from the DNA. In this sample the table shows around 140,000 clones, 84% of which occur a single time. Around 1.4% of the sample is held by the ten biggest clonotypes.

This clone was observed a handful of times. It lacks a known antigen. Base qualities are not at hand, and no much larger clone is one base apart. Collaborating institutions collected whole blood in K2EDTA tubes following their own protocols. For TCRbeta analysis, collaborators shipped samples in one of three forms: frozen whole blood, isolated PBMCs, or DNA extracted from either of those sample types. This receptor was identified in a man in his 60s with acute or convalescent COVID-19. In this chain, TRBV4-1 is recombined with TRBJ2-3; 9 nucleotides in the junction match TRBD1. Sequenced material: peripheral blood. The bases are TGCGCCAGCAGCCGGGGACAGGGCGTTTCAGATACGCAGTATTTT. This is translated as CASSRGQGVSDTQYF.